This entry describes one T cell receptor (beta chain). No cognate antigen has been identified for it. The record has no base qualities; no much larger clone is one base away. Healthy HIV-negative adults with no recently reported acute infections or vaccinations were included as donors. Every donor was a Caucasian adult residing in Nashville, Tennessee, USA. Magnetic negative selection was used to enrich CD4+ T cells, after which naive cells were positively selected on CD45RA and the negative fraction became the memory subset. Blood was collected by leukapheresis, and PBMCs were isolated by Ficoll-Histopaque density gradient centrifugation and then cryopreserved in liquid nitrogen vapor phase. Analytical flow cytometry was used to check the purity and quantity of every magnetically sorted T cell population. From each sorted fraction, genomic DNA was isolated and quantified by UV absorbance on a Nanodrop 2000c.

Inclusive of the bounding cysteine and phenylalanine, the CDR3 is 14 residues long. The CDR3 DNA has 42 bases and is translated from base 1. Via the germline V gene, CDR1 is KGHSH and CDR2 LQKENI. Between the V and J ends, shortened by 3 bases and 4 bases respectively, the junction contains 13 bases. The sample belongs to a study of shared clonotypes between healthy human individuals (dated by TCRdb to about 2020). Regarding the study in general: The cohort comprised two women and a few men aged 18 to 49 years. Different laboratories and diverse techniques were used to prepare libraries and sequence TCR repertoires, to increase sequencing depth and limit assay-specific biases. To estimate repertoire size and how much clonotype sharing occurs between individuals, the study deeply sequenced the blood TCR repertoires of 5 or 6 healthy adults. For each donor, CD4 naive and CD4 memory were each run on three plates, CD8 naive on two plates, and CD8 memory on one plate. Per donor, leukapheresis produced somewhere between about 0.8 and 9.5 billion PBMCs. General study outcomes and caveats: Sharing across a few donors was observed for approximately 5% of naive CD4, around 3.5% of naive CD8, roughly 2.3% of memory CD4, and around 0.4% of memory CD8 clonotypes. Because the study included only a small number of donors, the genetic and exposure-history diversity represented was limited. Clonotypes shared by all four sorted-subset donors showed higher generation probabilities than non-shared clonotypes. Sampling was limited to blood, and TCR repertoires in tissue likely differ from TCR repertoires in blood. Based on pairwise subsampling, the degree of clonotype sharing among donors was expected to be affected by sequencing depth. Larger estimated clonotype richness was generally found for naive subsets than for memory subsets. Rarefaction of sorted-subset datasets indicated incomplete sequencing despite the large sequencing depth.

TCR CDR3 regions were amplified from genomic DNA by multiplex PCR using the deep immunoSEQ assay. Extracted genomic DNA from each cell subset was spread evenly across all wells of several immunoSEQ 96-well plates, with each plate serving as a replicate. For sorted subsets, 200 to 250 ng of genomic DNA, equivalent to 25,000 to 35,000 T cell genomes, went into each replicate PCR. Purified libraries were measured with a Qubit 3.0 fluorometer, size-checked on a Bioanalyzer 2100, and measured again with the KAPA Library Quantification kit. Every immunoSEQ 96-well plate was sequenced on a dedicated single-read 150-cycle Illumina NextSeq 550 flow cell. Under the source paper's analysis protocol: Because only junctional sequences without quality scores were contained in the immunoSEQ output, filtering matching that applied to full-length reads could not be performed. Sequences were annotated with PyIR, a Python wrapper for IgBLAST v1.9, using IMGT germline references to assign V/J genes and CDR3. Reads were filtered out if the reads had weak V/J assignments (E-value above 1e-6), no CDR3, stop codons, out-of-frame junctions, or ambiguous translated residues. A V3J clonotype was defined by an identical inferred V gene, J gene, and CDR3 amino acid sequence. The percentage overlap between two repertoires was calculated by dividing the number of shared unique clonotypes by the size of the smaller repertoire. RTK rarefaction, the Chao1 estimator, and Recon v2.1 estimates of unobserved clonotypes were used to assess repertoire richness. OLGA was used to compute generation probabilities for all TCRbeta clonotypes that the gDNA method yielded from four donors. Entries here come from immuneACCESS through TCRdb and include only in-frame sequences with V and J called. Some clones fail to appear in such tables; in the studies checked, an unresolved V gene covers under half of the shortfall, and the cause of the remainder is unknown. The V and J calls and the clone size are those of that table, but D and trimming were determined from the DNA. The sample has 2.3 million or so clones on record, approximately 95% of them singletons. The top ten constitute under 0.45% of the sample.

The sequence was collected from a man aged 18 to 35 in good health. Some clones in this sample may be carry-over from other donors' samples. Sequences were obtained from naive CD4+ T cells from PBMCs. Sample cell subset or site, as interpreted from the label and publication: CD45RA+ positively selected. This sequence uses TRBV18 and TRBJ2-7, with TRBD2 perhaps the D gene, on 6 matching bases. The DNA is as follows: TGTGCCAGCTCACCGTCACCGGCGGGATACGAGCAGTACTTC. It is translated as CASSPSPAGYEQYF.